The 6 T cell receptor beta chains presented below share a single source sample, sequenced in a study of T-cell memory formation after mild COVID-19. TCRdb re-analysed the 5' RACE reads in MiXCR, keeping a single row per CDR3 protein. The sample has a few hundred thousand distinct CDR3 sequences, about 16% seen once. The source material was PBMCs or a T cell subset sorted from them (not recorded which). These receptors were taken from a man between 18 and 29 years old who had mild COVID-19 (a few samples of this study predate the infection). Cell type and time point are not known.

In its sample, this clonotype was seen many times. The chain carries TRBV19 and TRBJ1-3; TRBD1 is a possible D gene (5 bases). With 7 bases removed from V and 0 bases from J, the gap between germline ends came to 16 bases. This CDR3 contains 16 residues. Germline assignment: CDR1 LNHDA and CDR2 SQIVND (reference sequence). For the CDR3, the DNA is TGTGCCAGTACTACCTTCAACAGGAACTCTGGAAACACCATATATTTT. Translated: CASTTFNRNSGNTIYF.

This clonotype was seen only a few times. The rearrangement uses TRBV7-9 and TRBJ2-1; maybe TRBD2 (5 bases). The length of the CDR3 is 14 residues. CDR1 and CDR2 from the germline V gene are SEHNR and FQNEAQ (reference sequence). Trimming took 3 bases from V and 10 from J, leaving 16 bases between them. CDR3 in amino acids: CASSLYSDSREQFF. CDR3 DNA: TGTGCCAGCAGCTTGTATTCGGACTCAAGGGAGCAGTTCTTC.

This clonotype was found a few times. The rearrangement links TRBV5-1 to TRBJ2-2, with D tentatively TRBD1 (5 bases). Germline lookup yields CDR1 SGHRS and CDR2 YFSETQ. The CDR3 consists of 16 residues. Trimming removed 1 base from V and 1 base from J, with 11 bases in between. The CDR3 nucleotides are TGCGCCAGCAGCTTGTCCGTGACAGTGAACACCGGGGAGCTGTTTTTT. This codes for CASSLSVTVNTGELFF.

The chain employs TRBV12-3 or TRBV12-4 and TRBJ1-6, with no clear D. The length of the CDR3 is 15 residues. Deletions cut 8 bases from V and 0 bases from J, with 11 bases between. The CDR3 sequence: CASATGISYNSPLHF. DNA for the CDR3: TGTGCCAGCGCGACGGGGATCTCCTATAATTCACCCCTCCACTTT.

The chain is built from TRBV7-2 and TRBJ2-3; 12 bases line up with TRBD2. CDR1 and CDR2 (germline): SGHTA, FQGNSA. J lost 4 bases, V lost 5 bases, and 10 bases had no gene match. The CDR3 has 17 amino acids. CDR3 protein: CASSREILAGGSDTQYF. The CDR3 nucleotides are TGTGCCAGCAGCCGCGAGATTCTAGCGGGGGGGTCAGATACGCAGTATTTT.

This clonotype was observed a few times. V gene TRBV28 combines with J gene TRBJ1-2; D gene ambiguous. V dropped 5 bases and J dropped 0 bases, with 13 bases sitting between them. This CDR3 has 15 residues. CDR1 MDHEN and CDR2 SYDVKM come from the germline V gene. CDR3 in amino acids: CASSPTLIANYGYTF. CDR3 nucleotide sequence: TGTGCCAGCAGTCCGACCCTAATTGCTAACTATGGCTACACCTTC.